This T cell receptor beta chain was profiled in a study of identifying expanded T cells in peripheral blood. Study findings and constraints: Technical replicates showed roughly 1.2 changed clones; about two weeks around 15; four weeks 19.

Healthy donors had no documented immune events, such as infections, while sampled. Sequenced by immunoSEQ multiplex PCR; TCRdb stores in-frame clones only, minus some. This sample has about 81,000 clones, with roughly 84% found just once. As concerns this clone: Its specificity is unknown.

The receptor's source is a person aged 18 to 70 in good health. Sequencing used blood.

This chain's CDR3 is CASSLGSGSPREQYF. The CDR3 nucleotides read TGTGCCAGCAGCTTAGGTTCGGGGTCTCCGAGGGAGCAGTACTTC. The chain recombines TRBV7-8 with TRBJ2-7, with a weak D call TRBD2 (5 bases). V was clipped by 1 base and J by 7 bases, with 17 bases between them. The CDR3 consists of 15 residues. Germline V lookup: CDR1 SGHVS, CDR2 FQNEAQ.